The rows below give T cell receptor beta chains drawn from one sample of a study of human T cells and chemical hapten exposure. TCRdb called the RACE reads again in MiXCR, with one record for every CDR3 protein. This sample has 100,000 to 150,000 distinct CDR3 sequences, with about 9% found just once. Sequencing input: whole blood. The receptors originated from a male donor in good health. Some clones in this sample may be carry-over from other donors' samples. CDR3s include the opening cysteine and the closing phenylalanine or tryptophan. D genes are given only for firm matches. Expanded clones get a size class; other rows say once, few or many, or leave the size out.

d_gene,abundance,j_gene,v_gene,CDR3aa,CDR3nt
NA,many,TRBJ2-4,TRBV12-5,CASGSPEGGYF,TGTGCTAGTGGTTCCCCTGAGGGAGGATACTTC
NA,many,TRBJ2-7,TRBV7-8,CASSYTRSFSPRRRQYF,TGTGCCAGCAGCTACACCCGAAGTTTCAGCCCCAGGCGTCGGCAGTACTTC
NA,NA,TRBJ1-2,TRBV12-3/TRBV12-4,CASSIKGDLYGYTF,TGTGCCAGCAGTATAAAAGGGGACCTCTATGGCTACACCTTC
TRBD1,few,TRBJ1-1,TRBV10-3,CAISDGTGKNTEAFF,TGTGCCATCAGTGACGGGACAGGGAAGAACACTGAAGCTTTCTTT
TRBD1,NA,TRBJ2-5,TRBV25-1,CASSEHDRGETQYF,TGTGCCAGCAGTGAACACGACAGGGGCGAGACCCAGTACTTC
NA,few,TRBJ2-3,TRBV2,CASSEGGTDTQYF,TGTGCCAGCAGTGAAGGGGGAACAGATACGCAGTATTTT
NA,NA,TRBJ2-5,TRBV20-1,CSATVQQETQYF,TGCAGTGCTACGGTCCAGCAAGAGACCCAGTACTTC
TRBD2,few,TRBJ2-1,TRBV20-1,CSALPQGTSGMDPPYYNEQFF,TGCAGTGCTCTACCCCAAGGGACTAGCGGGATGGACCCCCCTTATTACAATGAGCAGTTCTTC
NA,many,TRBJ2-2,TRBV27,CASSLLDANTGELFF,TGTGCCAGCAGTTTATTGGACGCAAACACCGGGGAGCTGTTTTTT
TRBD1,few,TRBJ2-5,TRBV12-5,CASGLVGQGSGETQYF,TGTGCTAGTGGTTTGGTTGGACAGGGGTCGGGAGAGACCCAGTACTTC
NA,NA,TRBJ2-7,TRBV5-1,CASSLDDGAPYEQYF,TGCGCCAGCAGCTTGGATGACGGGGCCCCTTATGAGCAGTACTTC
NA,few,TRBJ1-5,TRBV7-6,CASSLGAGSQPQHF,TGTGCCAGCAGCTTAGGGGCAGGGAGTCAGCCCCAGCATTTT
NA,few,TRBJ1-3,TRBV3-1,CASSQVSAASSSGNTIYF,TGTGCCAGCAGCCAAGTCTCAGCAGCGTCAAGCTCTGGAAACACCATATATTTT
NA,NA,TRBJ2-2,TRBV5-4,CASSVDIRGLQELFF,TGTGCCAGCAGCGTTGACATTAGGGGCCTCCAGGAGCTGTTTTTT
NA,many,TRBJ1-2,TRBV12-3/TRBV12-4,CASRIGDGYTF,TGTGCCAGCAGAATCGGAGATGGCTACACCTTC
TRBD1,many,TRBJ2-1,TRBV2,CASNSRGIRRPSSYNEQFF,TGTGCCAGCAATAGCAGGGGGATTAGGCGGCCTAGCTCCTACAATGAGCAGTTCTTC
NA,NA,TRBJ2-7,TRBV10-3,CAISEDGYYEQYF,TGTGCCATCAGTGAAGACGGATACTACGAGCAGTACTTC
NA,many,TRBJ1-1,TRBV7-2,CASSLVGGMNTEAFF,TGTGCCAGCAGCTTAGTCGGCGGAATGAACACTGAAGCTTTCTTT
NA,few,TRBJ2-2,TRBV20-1,CSARDARLNTGELFF,TGCAGTGCTAGAGATGCGAGGCTGAACACCGGGGAGCTGTTTTTT
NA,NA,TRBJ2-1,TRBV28,CASSLVGWEDSYNEQFF,TGTGCCAGCAGTTTAGTGGGCTGGGAAGACTCCTACAATGAGCAGTTCTTC
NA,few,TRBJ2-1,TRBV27,CASSFGSGGVYNEQFF,TGTGCCAGCAGTTTTGGTTCAGGGGGGGTTTACAATGAGCAGTTCTTC
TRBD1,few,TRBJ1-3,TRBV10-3,CAISAGGSGNTIYF,TGTGCCATCAGCGCAGGGGGCTCTGGAAACACCATATATTTT
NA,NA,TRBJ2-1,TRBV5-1,CASSSTDNEQFF,TGCGCCAGCAGCTCGACAGACAATGAGCAGTTCTTC
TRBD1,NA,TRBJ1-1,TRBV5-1,CASSSAPGRQGHTEAFF,TGCGCCAGCAGCTCCGCGCCGGGTAGACAGGGCCACACTGAAGCTTTCTTT
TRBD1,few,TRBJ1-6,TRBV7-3,CASSSGTGRNSPLHF,TGTGCCAGCAGCTCGGGGACAGGGCGAAATTCACCCCTCCACTTT
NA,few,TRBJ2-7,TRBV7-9,CASSSGTLVEQYF,TGTGCCAGCAGCTCCGGGACTTTAGTCGAGCAGTACTTC
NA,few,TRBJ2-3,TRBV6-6,CASNSGVTDTQYF,TGTGCCAGCAACTCAGGGGTTACAGATACGCAGTATTTT
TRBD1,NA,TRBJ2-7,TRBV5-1,CASSLVGGAEQYF,TGCGCCAGCAGCTTGGTAGGGGGCGCCGAGCAGTACTTC
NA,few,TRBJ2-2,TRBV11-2,CASSSGVPGELFF,TGTGCCAGCAGCTCGGGAGTCCCCGGGGAGCTGTTTTTT
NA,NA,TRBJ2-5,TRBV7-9,CASSRRTGQETQYF,TGTGCCAGCAGCAGAAGGACGGGACAAGAGACCCAGTACTTC
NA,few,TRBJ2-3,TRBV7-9,CASSTDTDTQYF,TGTGCCAGCAGCACTGACACAGATACGCAGTATTTT
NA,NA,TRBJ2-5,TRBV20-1,CSAQRRSAQETQYF,TGCAGTGCTCAAAGACGGTCGGCCCAAGAGACCCAGTACTTC
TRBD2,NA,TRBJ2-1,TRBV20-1,CSARGLAGGTNLEQFF,TGCAGTGCTAGAGGACTAGCGGGAGGGACTAATCTAGAGCAGTTCTTC
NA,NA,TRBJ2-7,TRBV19,CASTLRGGYEQYF,TGTGCCAGTACCCTGAGGGGGGGGTACGAGCAGTACTTC
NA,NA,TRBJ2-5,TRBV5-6,CVSSLKGRGQETQYF,TGTGTCAGCAGCTTGAAGGGCAGGGGCCAAGAGACCCAGTACTTC
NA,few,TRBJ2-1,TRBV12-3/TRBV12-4,CASSPREEDHNEQFF,TGTGCCAGCAGCCCCCGAGAGGAGGACCACAATGAGCAGTTCTTC
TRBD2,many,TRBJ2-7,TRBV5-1,CASPEGLGRHEQYF,TGCGCCAGCCCGGAGGGACTAGGACGGCACGAGCAGTACTTC
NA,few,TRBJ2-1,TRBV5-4,CASSLSVDEQFF,TGTGCCAGCAGCCTTAGCGTCGATGAGCAGTTCTTC
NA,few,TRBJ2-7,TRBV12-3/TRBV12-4,CASGTWDGYSFYEQYF,TGTGCCAGCGGCACCTGGGACGGCTACTCCTTCTACGAGCAGTACTTC
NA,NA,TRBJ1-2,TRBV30,CAWSKAANYGYTF,TGTGCCTGGAGTAAGGCAGCTAACTATGGCTACACCTTC
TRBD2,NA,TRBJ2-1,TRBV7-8,CASSLRAGEAWGEQFF,TGTGCCAGCAGCTTAAGGGCGGGAGAGGCCTGGGGTGAGCAGTTCTTC
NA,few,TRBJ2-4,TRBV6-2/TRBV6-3,CASSYSQGILAKNIQYF,TGTGCCAGCAGTTACAGTCAGGGGATACTGGCCAAAAACATTCAGTACTTC